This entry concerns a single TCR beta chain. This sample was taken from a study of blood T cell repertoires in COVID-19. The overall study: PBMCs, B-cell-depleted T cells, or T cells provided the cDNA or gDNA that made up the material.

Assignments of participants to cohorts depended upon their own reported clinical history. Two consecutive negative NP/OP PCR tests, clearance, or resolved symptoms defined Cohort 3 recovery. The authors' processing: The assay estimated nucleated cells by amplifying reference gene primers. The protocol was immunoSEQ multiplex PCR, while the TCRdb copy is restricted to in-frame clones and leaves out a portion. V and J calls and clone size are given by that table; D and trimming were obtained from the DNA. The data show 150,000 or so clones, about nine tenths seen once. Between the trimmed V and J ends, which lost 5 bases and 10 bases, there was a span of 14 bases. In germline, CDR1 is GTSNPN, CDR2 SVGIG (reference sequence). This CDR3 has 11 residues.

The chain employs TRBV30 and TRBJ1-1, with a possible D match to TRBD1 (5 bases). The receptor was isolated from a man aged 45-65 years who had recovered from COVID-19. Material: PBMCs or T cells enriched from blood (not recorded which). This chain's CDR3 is CAWGVGRGAFF. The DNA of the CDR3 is TGTGCCTGGGGGGTGGGAAGGGGAGCTTTCTTT.